The present TCR beta chain was sequenced within a study of cytomegalovirus exposure and HLA in healthy donors. Primers: 60 Vbeta forward and 13 Jbeta reverse. Using immunoSEQ multiplex PCR, the repertoire was profiled, and TCRdb retains in-frame clones only, with some absent. This sample contains roughly 70,000 clones. CDR3 length: 16 residues. The trim removed 6 bases at V and 1 base at J, leaving 9 bases unmatched. CDR1 and CDR2 from the germline V gene are SNHLY and FYNNEI. This TCR derives from a man aged 35 to 55 in good health and CMV-seronegative. The genes are TRBV2 and TRBJ2-5; 9 bases are a match to TRBD2. The sample consisted of PBMCs. Here the CDR3 reads CASRSSLAGLQETQYF. The CDR3 coding sequence is TGTGCCAGCAGGTCCTCGCTAGCGGGGCTCCAAGAGACCCAGTACTTC.